The T cell receptor beta chain described here comes from a study of blood T cell repertoires in COVID-19. Study-wide context: There were acute and convalescent COVID-19 samples, and they came from the United States, Italy and Spain.

Participants, about 18 to 100 years old, spanned fewer than 30 US areas. In assigning cohorts, the study relied on participant-reported clinical history. V shed 2 bases and J 4 bases; nucleotides not matched to a gene: 11. CDR3 length: 17 amino acids. The germline V gene has CDR1 MGHRA and CDR2 YSYEKL. Per the study methods: Reference gene primer amplification gave estimated nucleated cell counts. TCRdb's copy holds only in-frame clones and misses some; the assay was immunoSEQ multiplex PCR. That table furnishes V, J and clone size, whereas the DNA furnished D and trimming. Of about 300,000 clones in the sample, about nine tenths were seen once.

This rearrangement joins TRBV4-1 to TRBJ2-1, with 7 bases fitting TRBD1. This clonotype was obtained from a woman between 18 and 29 years old who had recovered from COVID-19. The sequenced sample consisted of PBMCs or T cells enriched from blood (not recorded which). CDR3 loop: CASSQFGWGQTYNEQFF. The CDR3 DNA reads TGCGCCAGCAGCCAATTCGGTTGGGGACAGACTTACAATGAGCAGTTCTTC.